The next 17 T cell receptor beta chains were all read from a single sample in a study of regulatory T cells in long-lasting Graves disease (dated by TCRdb to 2020 to 2022). What this sample's time point label stands for: persistent/refractory GD, antithyroid drugs over 5 years with positive TRAb. For both TCR sequencing and RNA sequencing, RNA was extracted from PBMCs in TRIzol. Receptors were amplified or captured by multiplex PCR. Instrument on record: Illumina HiSeq 4000. iRepertoire HTBI primers and Arm-PCR amplification of CDR3 regions were used to construct TCR beta libraries. TCRdb applied fastp at Q25 and MiXCR to the public reads, then kept only in-frame beta chains. Under each unique CDR3 protein, matching rows form one entry showing the most common genes and DNA. This sample lists 300,000 to 500,000 distinct CDR3 sequences; more than 20% were detected once. The ten top clones hold roughly 20% of the sample.

The material was peripheral blood mononuclear cells (PBMCs), obtained when the disease was refractory, from a patient treated with antithyroid drugs. Every receptor here comes from a female donor with Graves disease.

This clonotype has at least ten counts. CDR3 region: CASRDSLNTEAFF. The DNA of the CDR3 is TGTGCCAGCAGGGACAGTCTGAACACTGAAGCTTTCTTT. V gene TRBV27 combines with J gene TRBJ1-1; a possible D gene is TRBD1 (6 bases). Trimming removed 6 bases at V and 0 bases at J, with 8 bases between. Germline CDR1 and CDR2: MNHEY and SMNVEV (reference sequence). The CDR3 is 13 amino acids.

The chain carries TRBV29-1 and TRBJ2-3; TRBD1 or TRBD2 may be the D gene (6 bases each). The V gene's germline CDR1 is SQVTM and CDR2 ANQGSEA. V dropped 3 bases and J dropped 6 bases, with 10 bases sitting between them. The CDR3 has 12 amino acids. The CDR3 DNA sequence: TGCAGCGTTGATGAAGGGGGGGATACGCAGTATTTT. It specifies CSVDEGGDTQYF.

This clonotype has at least ten counts. CDR3 protein: CASADTNYGYTF. As DNA, the CDR3 is TGTGCCAGTGCAGACACTAACTATGGCTACACCTTC. The rearrangement uses TRBV19 and TRBJ1-2, with D unresolved. The germline V and J ends were trimmed by 8 bases and 0 bases, with 7 bases remaining between them. The length of the CDR3 is 12 residues. Germline values: CDR1 LNHDA, CDR2 SQIVND (reference sequence).

This clonotype has ten or more counts. The chain is built from TRBV6-5 and TRBJ1-2; no clear D gene. This CDR3 contains 13 residues. Germline V lookup: CDR1 MNHEY, CDR2 SVGAGI. V lost 0 bases and J 8 bases, leaving 10 bases between the germline ends. The CDR3 DNA sequence: TGTGCCAGCAGTTACTCGTCTGCTGGGGGCTACACCTTC. Translating gives CASSYSSAGGYTF.

The genes are TRBV29-1 and TRBJ2-1, with no clear D. There are 14 residues in the CDR3. In germline, CDR1 is SQVTM, CDR2 ANQGSEA. Trimming took 0 bases from V and 4 from J, leaving 10 bases between them. CDR3 in amino acids: CSVEDRHSYNEQFF. For the CDR3, the DNA is TGCAGCGTTGAAGATCGGCACTCGTACAATGAGCAGTTCTTC.

This chain connects TRBV6-1 to TRBJ1-1; perhaps TRBD1 as D (6 bases). This CDR3 is built from 16 residues. V was pared by 5 bases and J by 5 bases, with 21 bases between. Germline lookup yields CDR1 MNHNS and CDR2 SASEGT. CDR3 DNA: TGTGCCAGCAGTCCCTTCATGGGGGGGCGGTTGACTGAAGCTTTCTTT. This encodes CASSPFMGGRLTEAFF.

This clonotype has at least ten counts. This chain connects TRBV3-1 to TRBJ2-5; D gene unclear. Looked up from germline, CDR1 is LGHDT and CDR2 is YNNKEL (reference sequence). Trimming shortened V by 0 bases and J by 5 bases, and 22 bases separated the two germline ends. This CDR3 is built from 18 residues. CDR3 in amino acids: CASSQDIPVGRRFETQYF. CDR3 nucleotides: TGTGCCAGCAGCCAAGATATCCCAGTCGGACGGCGGTTTGAGACCCAGTACTTC.

About this clonotype: A much larger clone lies a single base off, so this may be a read error. The DNA is left out, because the CDR3 cannot be placed on it with certainty; the CDR3 is given as TCRdb lists it. The chain is built from TRBV2 and TRBJ1-2. The CDR3 spans 14 amino acids, including both terminal residues. CDR1 is SNHLY, CDR2 FYNNEI, per germline. CDR3 in amino acids: CATARDSPNYGCTF.

Here the CDR3 DNA reads TGCGCCAGCAGCAACCTAGGGCTTGAGAACACCGGGGAGCTGTTTTTT. This sequence encodes CASSNLGLENTGELFF. This rearrangement joins TRBV5-1 to TRBJ2-2; D gene ambiguous. V lost 4 bases and J lost 1, with 14 bases in between. CDR1 and CDR2 from the germline V gene are SGHRS and YFSETQ. This CDR3 is built from 16 residues.

This clonotype was seen repeatedly, ten times or more. V is TRBV20-1 and J is TRBJ2-5; 7 bases align to TRBD2. Trimming cost V 3 bases and J 5 bases; bases outside gene matches: 6. Germline assignment: CDR1 DFQATT and CDR2 SNEGSKA (reference sequence). The CDR3 is 13 amino acids. The CDR3 nucleotides read TGCAGTGCTAGCGGACTAGTTGGGGAGACCCAGTACTTC. Its translation: CSASGLVGETQYF.

This clonotype was observed a few times. At one boundary the junction diverges from the germline segment, which might be a read error. V usage is TRBV5-1 and J usage is TRBJ1-1; weak D call: TRBD1 (5 bases). Germline lookup yields CDR1 SGHRS and CDR2 YFSETQ. CDR3 length equals 14 residues. Here the CDR3 reads CTSSLRPTASEAFF. In nucleotides, the CDR3 is TGCACCAGCAGCCTGAGACCGACAGCTTCTGAAGCTTTCTTT.

This clonotype was recorded once. J is TRBJ1-6 and V is TRBV7-9, with no clear D. CDR3 length equals 15 residues. Germline CDR1 and CDR2: SEHNR and FQNEAQ (reference sequence). Trimming cost V 8 bases and J 9 bases, with 20 bases left between them. The CDR3 is CASSTEAWALSPLHF. For the CDR3, the DNA is TGTGCCAGCTCCACTGAAGCGTGGGCTCTTTCACCCCTCCACTTT.

About this clonotype: Possible read error: a much larger clone is one base away. The chain has TRBV6-1 and TRBJ1-1; D gene unclear. Germline loops: CDR1 MNHNS, CDR2 SASEGT. CDR3 length equals 13 residues. Between the trimmed V and J ends, which lost 7 bases and 7 bases, there was a span of 16 bases. Here the CDR3 reads CASNRVQTGEAFF. The CDR3 DNA reads as TGTGCCAGCAACCGAGTCCAGACTGGTGAAGCTTTCTTT.

This clonotype was counted a few times. The genes are TRBV12-3 or TRBV12-4 and TRBJ2-5; D gene unclear. The CDR3 loop spans 13 amino acids. The ends were cut back, 6 bases at V and 3 bases at J, with 11 bases in the middle. CDR3 sequence: CASSARAKETQYF. The DNA for the CDR3 is TGTGCCAGCAGCGCTAGGGCCAAAGAGACCCAGTACTTC.

The gene calls are TRBV29-1 and TRBJ2-7; 15 bases are a match to TRBD2. V was pared by 4 bases and J by 7 bases, with 8 bases of the junction left unmatched. CDR1 and CDR2 (germline): SQVTM, ANQGSEA. The CDR3 loop spans 15 amino acids. The CDR3 DNA sequence: TGCAGCGTTGGACCGGGACTAGCGGGAGGTCAAGAGCAGTACTTC. Protein product: CSVGPGLAGGQEQYF.

This clonotype was recorded a few times. An end of the junction differs from the germline gene, which may be a read error. The chain has TRBV29-1 and TRBJ1-1, with 9 nucleotides matching TRBD1. Germline loops: CDR1 SQVTM, CDR2 ANQGSEA. This CDR3 spans 16 amino acids. The CDR3 reads CSADVPGQGLRTEVFF. The CDR3 DNA follows: TGCAGCGCTGACGTCCCGGGACAGGGTTTGCGGACTGAAGTTTTCTTT.

This clonotype has more than one count but fewer than ten. The CDR3 nucleotides are TGTGCCAGCAGCTCTCTGGACAGGGAGGCTTTCTTT. Translation: CASSSLDREAFF. This chain links TRBV11-2 with TRBJ1-1; 8 bases match TRBD1. The CDR3 loop spans 12 amino acids. V lost 4 bases and J lost 11; bases outside the gene matches: 6. CDR1 and CDR2 (germline): SGHAT, FQNNGV.